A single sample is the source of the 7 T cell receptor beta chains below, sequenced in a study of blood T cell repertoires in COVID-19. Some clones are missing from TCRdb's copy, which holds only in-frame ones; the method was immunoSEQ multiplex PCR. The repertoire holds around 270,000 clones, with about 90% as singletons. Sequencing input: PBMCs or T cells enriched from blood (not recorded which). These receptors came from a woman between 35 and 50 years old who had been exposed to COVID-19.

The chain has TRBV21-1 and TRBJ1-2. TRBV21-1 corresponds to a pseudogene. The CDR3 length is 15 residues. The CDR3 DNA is TGTGCCAGCAGCCTCCAAAAAGTTCGGGGTCATGGCTACACCTTC. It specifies CASSLQKVRGHGYTF.

The CDR3 reads CASSDSGDNTDTQYF. The CDR3 DNA reads TGTGCCAGCAGTGACTCGGGGGACAACACAGATACGCAGTATTTT. V usage is TRBV6-4 and J usage is TRBJ2-3; the D gene is possibly TRBD1 (6 bases). There are 15 residues in the CDR3. Germline V gives CDR1 MRHNA, CDR2 SNTAGT. Trimming shortened V by 0 bases and J by 2 bases, and 9 bases separated the two germline ends.

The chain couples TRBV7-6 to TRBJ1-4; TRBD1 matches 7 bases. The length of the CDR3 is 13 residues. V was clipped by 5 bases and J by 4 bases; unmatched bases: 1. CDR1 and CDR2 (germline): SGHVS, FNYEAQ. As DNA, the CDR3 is TGTGCCAGCAGCGGACAGGTTAATGAAAAACTGTTTTTT. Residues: CASSGQVNEKLFF.

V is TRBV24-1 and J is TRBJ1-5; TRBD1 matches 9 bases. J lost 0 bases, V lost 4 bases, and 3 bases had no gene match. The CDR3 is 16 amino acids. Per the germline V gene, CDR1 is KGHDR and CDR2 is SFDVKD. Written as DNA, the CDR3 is TGTGCCACCAGTGAAGGGACAGGGTATAGCAATCAGCCCCAGCATTTT. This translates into CATSEGTGYSNQPQHF.

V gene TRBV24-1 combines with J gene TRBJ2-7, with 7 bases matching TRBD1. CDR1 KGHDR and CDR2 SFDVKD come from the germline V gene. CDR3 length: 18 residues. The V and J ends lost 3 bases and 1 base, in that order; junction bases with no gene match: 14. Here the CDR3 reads CATSDQNPGQKSSYEQYV. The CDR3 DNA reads TGTGCCACCAGTGATCAGAATCCGGGACAGAAATCGTCCTACGAGCAGTACGTC.

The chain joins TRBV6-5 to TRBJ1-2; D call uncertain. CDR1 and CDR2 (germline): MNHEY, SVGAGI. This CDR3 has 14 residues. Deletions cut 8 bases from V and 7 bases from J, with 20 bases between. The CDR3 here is CASGGRRDASGYTF. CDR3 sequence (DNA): TGTGCCAGCGGCGGGCGTCGTGATGCCTCTGGCTACACCTTC.

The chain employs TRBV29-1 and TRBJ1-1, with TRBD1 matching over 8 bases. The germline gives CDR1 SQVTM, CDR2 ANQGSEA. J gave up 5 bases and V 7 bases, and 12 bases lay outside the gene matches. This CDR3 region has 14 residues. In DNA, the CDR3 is TGCAGCGCCGTCGGACAGGGTGGGGGAACTGAAGCTTTCTTT. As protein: CSAVGQGGGTEAFF. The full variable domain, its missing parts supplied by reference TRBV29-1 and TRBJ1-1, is SAVISQKPSRDICQRGTSLTIQCQVDSQVTMMFWYRQQPGQSLTLIATANQGSEATYESGFVIDKFPISRPNLTFSTLTVSNMSPEDSSIYLCSAVGQGGGTEAFFGQGTRLTVV.